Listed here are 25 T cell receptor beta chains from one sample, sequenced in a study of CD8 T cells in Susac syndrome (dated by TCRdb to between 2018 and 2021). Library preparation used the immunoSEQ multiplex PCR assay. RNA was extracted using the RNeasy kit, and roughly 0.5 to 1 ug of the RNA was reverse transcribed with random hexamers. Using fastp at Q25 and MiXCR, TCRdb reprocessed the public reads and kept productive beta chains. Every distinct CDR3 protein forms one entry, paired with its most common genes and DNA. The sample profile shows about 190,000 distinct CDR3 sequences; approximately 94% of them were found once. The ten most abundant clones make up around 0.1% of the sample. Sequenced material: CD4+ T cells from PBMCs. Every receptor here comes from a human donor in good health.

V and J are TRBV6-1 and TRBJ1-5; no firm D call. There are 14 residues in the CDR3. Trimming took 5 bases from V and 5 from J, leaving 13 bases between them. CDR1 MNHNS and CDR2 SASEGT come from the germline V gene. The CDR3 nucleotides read TGTGCCAGCAGTCCCGACGGGATGTATCAGCCCCAGCATTTT. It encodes CASSPDGMYQPQHF.

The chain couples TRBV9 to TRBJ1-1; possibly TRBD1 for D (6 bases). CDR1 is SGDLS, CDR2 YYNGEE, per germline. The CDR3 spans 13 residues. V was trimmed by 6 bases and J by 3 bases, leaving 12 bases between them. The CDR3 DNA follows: TGTGCCAGCAATGGGGGCGCGGACACTGAAGCTTTCTTT. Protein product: CASNGGADTEAFF. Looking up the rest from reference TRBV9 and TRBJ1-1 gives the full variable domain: DSGVTQTPKHLITATGQRVTLRCSPRSGDLSVYWYQQSLDQGLQFLIQYYNGEERAKGNILERFSAQQFPDLHSELNLSSLELGDSALYFCASNGGADTEAFFGQGTRLTVV.

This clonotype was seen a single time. In DNA, the CDR3 is TGTGCCACCTGTCGGCGGATCCTTTATAGCAATCAGCCCCAGCATTTT. Translation gives CATCRRILYSNQPQHF. The rearrangement joins TRBV24-1 to TRBJ1-5; D gene ambiguous. Germline loops: CDR1 KGHDR, CDR2 SFDVKD. Trimming shortened V by 9 bases and J by 0 bases, and 17 bases separated the two germline ends. The CDR3 loop spans 16 amino acids.

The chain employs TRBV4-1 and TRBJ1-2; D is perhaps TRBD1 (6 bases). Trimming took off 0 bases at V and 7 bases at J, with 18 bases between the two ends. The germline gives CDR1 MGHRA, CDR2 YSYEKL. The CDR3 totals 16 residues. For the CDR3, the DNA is TGCGCCAGCAGCCAAGAAGGGGGTATCAGGGCCCTTGGCTACACCTTC. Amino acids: CASSQEGGIRALGYTF.

CDR3 residues: CASSLVNQFYEQYF. For the CDR3, the DNA is TGTGCCAGCAGCTTAGTAAATCAGTTCTACGAGCAGTACTTC. The gene calls are TRBV7-2 and TRBJ2-7; D remains unclear. Trimming took 1 base from V and 3 from J, leaving 10 bases between them. In germline, CDR1 is SGHTA, CDR2 FQGNSA. CDR3 length: 14 amino acids.

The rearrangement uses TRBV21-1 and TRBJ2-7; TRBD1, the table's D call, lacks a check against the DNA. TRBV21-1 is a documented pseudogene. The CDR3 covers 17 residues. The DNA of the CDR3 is TGTGCCAGCAGCAAAGAAAGGAAGACAGGGGTCACCTACGAGCAGTACTTC. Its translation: CASSKERKTGVTYEQYF.

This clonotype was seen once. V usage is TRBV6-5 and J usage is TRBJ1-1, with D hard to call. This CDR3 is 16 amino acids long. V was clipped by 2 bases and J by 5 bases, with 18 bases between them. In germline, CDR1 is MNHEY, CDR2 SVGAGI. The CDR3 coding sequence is TGTGCCAGCAGTTACCGTCGCGGGGTTCGGGATACTGAAGCTTTCTTT. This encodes CASSYRRGVRDTEAFF.

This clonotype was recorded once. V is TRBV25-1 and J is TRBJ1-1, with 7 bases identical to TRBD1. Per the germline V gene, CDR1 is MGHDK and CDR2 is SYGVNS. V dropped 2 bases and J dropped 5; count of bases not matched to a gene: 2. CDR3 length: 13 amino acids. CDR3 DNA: TGTGCCAGCAGTGAACCGGGACAGACTGAAGCTTTCTTT. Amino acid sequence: CASSEPGQTEAFF.

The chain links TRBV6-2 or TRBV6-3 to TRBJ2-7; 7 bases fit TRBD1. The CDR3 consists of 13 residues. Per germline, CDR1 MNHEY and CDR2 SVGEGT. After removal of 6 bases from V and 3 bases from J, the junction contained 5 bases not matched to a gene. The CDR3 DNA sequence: TGTGCCAGCAGCCGACAGGGACGCTACGAGCAGTACGTC. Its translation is CASSRQGRYEQYV.

In DNA, the CDR3 is TGTGCCACCAGTGATCCAGGGCCCTCTGGGGCCAACGTCCTGACTTTC. This gives the protein CATSDPGPSGANVLTF. The chain uses TRBV24-1 and TRBJ2-6, with D possibly being TRBD1 (5 bases). Germline V gene lookup returns CDR1 KGHDR and CDR2 SFDVKD. The CDR3 has 16 residues. Trimming took off 3 bases at V and 0 bases at J, with 8 bases between the two ends.

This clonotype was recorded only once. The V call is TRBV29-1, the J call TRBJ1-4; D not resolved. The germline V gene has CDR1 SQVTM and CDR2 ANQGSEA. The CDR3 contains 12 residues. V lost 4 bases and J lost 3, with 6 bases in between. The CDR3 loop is CSVGHSNEKLFF. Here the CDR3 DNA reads TGCAGCGTTGGGCACTCTAATGAAAAACTGTTTTTT.

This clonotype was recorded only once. CDR3 sequence (DNA): TGTGCCAGCACCCTCCAAGTTCAGGGATCCTACGAGCAGTACTTC. It encodes CASTLQVQGSYEQYF. The chain couples TRBV7-8 to TRBJ2-7; possible D gene TRBD1, 5 bases. The V end was cut by 7 bases, the J end by 1 base, with 17 bases between. The CDR3 contains 15 residues. CDR1 is SGHVS, CDR2 FQNEAQ, per germline.

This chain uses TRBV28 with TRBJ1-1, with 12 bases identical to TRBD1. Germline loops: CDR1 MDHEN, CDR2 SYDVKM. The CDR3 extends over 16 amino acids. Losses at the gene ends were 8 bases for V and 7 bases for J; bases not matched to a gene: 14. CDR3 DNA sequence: TGTGCCAGCCACGGGGGGTCGGGACAGGGGGCAAGTGAAGCTTTCTTT. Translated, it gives CASHGGSGQGASEAFF.

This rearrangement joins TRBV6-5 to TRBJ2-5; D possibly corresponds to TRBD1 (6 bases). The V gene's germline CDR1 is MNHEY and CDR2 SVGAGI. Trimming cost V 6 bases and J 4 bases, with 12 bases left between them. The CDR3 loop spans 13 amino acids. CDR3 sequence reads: CASSLGRGETQYF. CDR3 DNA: TGTGCCAGCAGCTTAGGCAGGGGAGAGACCCAGTACTTC.

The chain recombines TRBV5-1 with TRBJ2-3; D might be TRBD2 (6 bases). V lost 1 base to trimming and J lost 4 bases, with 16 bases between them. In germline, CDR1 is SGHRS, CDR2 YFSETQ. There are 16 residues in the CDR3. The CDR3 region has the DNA TGCGCCAGCAGCTTGAGGCTAGCGTCAAGGTCAGATACGCAGTATTTT. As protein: CASSLRLASRSDTQYF. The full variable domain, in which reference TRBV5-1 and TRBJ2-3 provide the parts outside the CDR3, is KAGVTQTPRYLIKTRGQQVTLSCSPISGHRSVSWYQQTPGQGLQFLFEYFSETQRNKGNFPGRFSGRQFSNSRSEMNVSTLELGDSALYLCASSLRLASRSDTQYFGPGTRLTVL.

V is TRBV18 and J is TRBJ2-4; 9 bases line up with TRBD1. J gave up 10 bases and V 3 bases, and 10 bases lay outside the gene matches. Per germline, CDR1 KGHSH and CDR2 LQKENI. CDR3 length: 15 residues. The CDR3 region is CASSPPTGGLRIQYF. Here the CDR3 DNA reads TGTGCCAGCTCACCGCCGACAGGGGGGCTTAGGATTCAGTACTTC.

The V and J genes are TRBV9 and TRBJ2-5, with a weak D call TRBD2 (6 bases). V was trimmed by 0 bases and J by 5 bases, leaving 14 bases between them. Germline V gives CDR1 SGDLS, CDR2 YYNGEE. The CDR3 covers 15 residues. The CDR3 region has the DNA TGTGCCAGCAGCGTAGGGGGTGGAGGGACGGAGACCCAGTACTTC. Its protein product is CASSVGGGGTETQYF. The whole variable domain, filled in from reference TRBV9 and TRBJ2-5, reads DSGVTQTPKHLITATGQRVTLRCSPRSGDLSVYWYQQSLDQGLQFLIQYYNGEERAKGNILERFSAQQFPDLHSELNLSSLELGDSALYFCASSVGGGGTETQYFGPGTRLLVL.

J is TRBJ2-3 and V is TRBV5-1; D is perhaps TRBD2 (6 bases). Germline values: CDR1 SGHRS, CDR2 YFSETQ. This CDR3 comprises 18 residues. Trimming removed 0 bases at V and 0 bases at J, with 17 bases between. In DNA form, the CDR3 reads TGCGCCAGCAGCTTGGTGGCCCCGCGGAGGGCTAGCACAGATACGCAGTATTTT. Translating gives CASSLVAPRRASTDTQYF.

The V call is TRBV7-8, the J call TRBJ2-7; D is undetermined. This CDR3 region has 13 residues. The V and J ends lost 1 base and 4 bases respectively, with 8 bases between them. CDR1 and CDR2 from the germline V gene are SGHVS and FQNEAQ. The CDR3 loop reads CASSLDTLYEQYF. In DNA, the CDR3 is TGTGCCAGCAGCTTAGATACCCTTTACGAGCAGTACTTC.

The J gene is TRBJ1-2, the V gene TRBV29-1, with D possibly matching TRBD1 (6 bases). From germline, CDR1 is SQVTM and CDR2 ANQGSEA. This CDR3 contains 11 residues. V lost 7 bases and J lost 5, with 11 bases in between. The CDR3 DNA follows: TGCAGCGCCGGGGGCTTTTATGGCTACACCTTC. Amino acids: CSAGGFYGYTF.

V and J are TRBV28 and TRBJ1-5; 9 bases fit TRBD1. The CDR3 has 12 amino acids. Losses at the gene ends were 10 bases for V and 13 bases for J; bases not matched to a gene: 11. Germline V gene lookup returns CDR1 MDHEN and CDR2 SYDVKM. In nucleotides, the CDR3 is TGTGCCACCGGGACAGGGATGAACGATCAGCATTTT. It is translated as CATGTGMNDQHF.

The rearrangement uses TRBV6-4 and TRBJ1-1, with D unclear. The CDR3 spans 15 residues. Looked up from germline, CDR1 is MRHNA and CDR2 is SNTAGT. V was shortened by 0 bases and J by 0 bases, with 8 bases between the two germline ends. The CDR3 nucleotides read TGTGCCAGCAGTGACTCGAAGGGTATGAACACTGAAGCTTTCTTT. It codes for CASSDSKGMNTEAFF.

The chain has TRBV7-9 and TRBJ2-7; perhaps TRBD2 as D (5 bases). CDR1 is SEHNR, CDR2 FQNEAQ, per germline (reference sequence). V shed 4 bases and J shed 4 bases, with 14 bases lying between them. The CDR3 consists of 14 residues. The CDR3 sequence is CASSSRTQRYEQYF. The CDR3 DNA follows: TGTGCCAGCAGCTCTCGGACTCAAAGGTACGAGCAGTACTTC.

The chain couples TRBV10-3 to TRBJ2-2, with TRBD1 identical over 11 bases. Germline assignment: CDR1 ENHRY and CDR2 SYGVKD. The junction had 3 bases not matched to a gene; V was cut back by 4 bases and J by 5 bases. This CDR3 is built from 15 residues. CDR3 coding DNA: TGTGCCATCAGTGCTGGACAGGGGGCGACCGGGGAGCTGTTTTTT. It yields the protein CAISAGQGATGELFF.

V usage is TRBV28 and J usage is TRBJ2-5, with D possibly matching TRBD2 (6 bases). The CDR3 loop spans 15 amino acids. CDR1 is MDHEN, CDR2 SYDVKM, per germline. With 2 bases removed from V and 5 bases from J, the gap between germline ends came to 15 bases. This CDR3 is CASSLGDTGRETQYF. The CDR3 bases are TGTGCCAGCAGTTTAGGGGATACGGGGAGGGAGACCCAGTACTTC.